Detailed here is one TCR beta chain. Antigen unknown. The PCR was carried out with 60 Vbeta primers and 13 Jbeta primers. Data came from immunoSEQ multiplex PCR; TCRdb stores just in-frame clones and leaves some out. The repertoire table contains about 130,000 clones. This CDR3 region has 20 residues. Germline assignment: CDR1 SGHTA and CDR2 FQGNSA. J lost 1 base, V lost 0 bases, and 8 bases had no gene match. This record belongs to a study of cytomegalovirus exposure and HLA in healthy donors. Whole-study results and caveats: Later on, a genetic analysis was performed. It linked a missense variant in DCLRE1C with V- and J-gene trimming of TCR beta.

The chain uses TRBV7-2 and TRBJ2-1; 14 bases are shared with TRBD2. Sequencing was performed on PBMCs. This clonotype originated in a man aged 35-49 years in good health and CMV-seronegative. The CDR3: CASSLATSGRALVSYNEQFF. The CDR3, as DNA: TGTGCCAGCAGCTTAGCGACTAGCGGGAGGGCCTTGGTATCCTACAATGAGCAGTTCTTC.